This T cell receptor (beta chain) was identified during a study of patients and donors after allogeneic stem cell transplantation (dated by TCRdb to the early 2020s). The library was built by means of RT-PCR. The reads were generated on a NextSeq 550. TCRdb applied fastp at Q25 and MiXCR to the public reads, then kept only in-frame beta chains. Each record represents a unique CDR3 protein, reported with the most common genes and DNA among its rows. This sample is represented by 65,000 to 80,000 distinct CDR3 sequences; 26% of them were singletons. Of the sample, around 27% is held by the ten largest clones. The CDR3 measures 9 amino acids from cysteine to phenylalanine. Only the CDR3 DNA is retained, 27 bases long and in frame from the first base. A distance of 2 bases separates the germline ends of V and J, which lose 7 bases and 7 bases respectively. For CDR1 and CDR2, the germline V gene lists SQVTM and ANQGSEA.

In the case of this clonotype: The antigen it binds to is not known. Per-nucleotide qualities are absent, and no much larger clonotype sits a single base away.

In this chain, TRBV29-1 is recombined with TRBJ1-6; no confident D gene assignment can be made. This receptor was identified in a human donor who was either an allogeneic HSCT recipient or a stem cell or donor lymphocyte infusion donor (not recorded which). It is not recorded whose cells these are; they may come from a transplant donor. Sequenced material: blood, either unsorted or a sorted T cell fraction (not recorded which). The CDR3 protein sequence reads: CSANSPLHF. The nucleotide sequence is given as TGCAGCGCGAATTCACCCCTCCACTTT.